A single sample gave rise to the 3 T cell receptor beta chains below, sequenced in a study of cytotoxic CD8 clonotypes in ibrutinib-treated CLL. This table comes from immunoSEQ multiplex PCR, and its TCRdb copy is limited to in-frame clones, with some not included. The sample carries 110,000 to 150,000 clones, about 75% recorded once. The sequencing used PBMCs, collected after 24 months of ibrutinib treatment. The receptors originated from a human donor with chronic lymphocytic leukemia.

Ten or more counts support this clone. This CDR3 is CASSEPGAPGANVLTF. The DNA of the CDR3 is TGTGCCAGCTCAGAGCCCGGGGCCCCTGGGGCCAACGTCCTGACTTTC. This sequence joins TRBV18 and TRBJ2-6; perhaps D is TRBD1 or TRBD2 (5 bases each). Trimming stripped 5 bases from V and 2 bases from J, with 13 bases between. CDR1 is KGHSH and CDR2 is LQKENI in the germline V gene. This CDR3 has 16 residues.

This clone was counted a single time. The V gene is TRBV5-6, the J gene TRBJ2-7; no reliable D call. This CDR3 is 14 amino acids long. Germline loops: CDR1 SGHDT, CDR2 YYEEEE. With 4 bases removed from V and 0 bases from J, the gap between germline ends came to 11 bases. In nucleotides, the CDR3 is TGTGCCAGCAGCCCCCAACCCAGCTCCTACGAGCAGTACTTC. Amino acids: CASSPQPSSYEQYF.

The chain uses TRBV7-9 and TRBJ1-2; a weak D match, TRBD1 (5 bases). In germline, CDR1 is SEHNR, CDR2 FQNEAQ (reference sequence). The CDR3 length is 14 residues. The V end lost 0 bases, the J end lost 5 bases, and 10 bases lay between the germline ends. The DNA of the CDR3 is TGTGCCAGCAGCTTAGCCCCGACAGCGTATGGCTACACCTTC. Translating gives CASSLAPTAYGYTF.